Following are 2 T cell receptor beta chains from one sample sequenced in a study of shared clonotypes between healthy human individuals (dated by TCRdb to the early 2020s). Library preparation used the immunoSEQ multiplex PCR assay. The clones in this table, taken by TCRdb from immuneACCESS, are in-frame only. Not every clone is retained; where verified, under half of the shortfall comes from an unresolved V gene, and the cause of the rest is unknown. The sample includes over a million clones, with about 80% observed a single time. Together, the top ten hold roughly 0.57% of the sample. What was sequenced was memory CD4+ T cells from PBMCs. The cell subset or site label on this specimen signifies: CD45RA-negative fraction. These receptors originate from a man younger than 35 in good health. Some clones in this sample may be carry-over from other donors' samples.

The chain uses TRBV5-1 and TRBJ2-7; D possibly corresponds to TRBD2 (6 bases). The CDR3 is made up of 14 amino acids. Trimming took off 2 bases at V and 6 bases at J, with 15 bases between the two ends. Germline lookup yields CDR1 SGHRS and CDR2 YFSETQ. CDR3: CASSLGTRVSEQYF. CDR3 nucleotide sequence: TGCGCCAGCAGCTTAGGGACTCGGGTCTCCGAGCAGTACTTC.

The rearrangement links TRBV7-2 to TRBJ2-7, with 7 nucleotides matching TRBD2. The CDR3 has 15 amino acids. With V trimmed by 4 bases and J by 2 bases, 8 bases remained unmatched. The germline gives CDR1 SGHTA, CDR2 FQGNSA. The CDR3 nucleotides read TGTGCCAGCAGCTCATCGAGCGGGGTTACCTACGAGCAGTACTTC. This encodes CASSSSSGVTYEQYF.